This entry lists 18 T cell receptor beta chains sequenced from one sample in a study of T-cell reconstitution after alpha-beta-depleted transplantation in children. Unique molecular identifiers were incorporated when the TCRbeta library was constructed. TCRdb redid the calling of the PCR reads with MiXCR, one entry per CDR3 protein. The repertoire has approximately 980,000 distinct CDR3 sequences, 25% to 30% of them found once; the top ten carry more than 25%. Specimen: PBMCs, mostly from graft donor cells, collected 360 days after TCRalphabeta/CD19-depleted stem cell transplant. The source of these receptors is a boy younger than two who had a stem cell transplant for SCID, so the T cells may come from the graft donor.

The chain joins TRBV12-3 or TRBV12-4 to TRBJ1-1; D is unclear. V was clipped by 1 base and J by 5 bases, with 11 bases between them. This CDR3 has 14 amino acids. The CDR3 DNA follows: TGTGCCAGCAGTTTAGACGGGAAAAGTACTGAAGCTTTCTTT. Encoded protein: CASSLDGKSTEAFF.

The chain uses TRBV5-1 and TRBJ2-7; no clear D. This CDR3 spans 14 amino acids. Germline loops: CDR1 SGHRS, CDR2 YFSETQ. V was clipped by 5 bases and J by 2 bases, with 14 bases between them. CDR3 coding DNA: TGCGCCAGCAGTCCCCGGACGTTGCCCTACGAGCAGTACTTC. Amino acid sequence: CASSPRTLPYEQYF.

Only a few counts were recorded for this clonotype. The chain has TRBV7-2 and TRBJ2-5, with 9 bases identical to TRBD1. The CDR3 loop spans 14 amino acids. In germline, CDR1 is SGHTA, CDR2 FQGNSA. V was pared by 5 bases and J by 5 bases, with 6 bases of the junction left unmatched. The CDR3 DNA is TGTGCCAGCAGCGTAAGGACAGGGGCGGAGACCCAGTACTTC. It encodes CASSVRTGAETQYF. The full variable domain, with the rest looked up from reference TRBV7-2 and TRBJ2-5, is GAGVSQSPSNKVTEKGKDVELRCDPISGHTALYWYRQSLGQGLEFLIYFQGNSAPDKSGLPSDRFSAERTGGSVSTLTIQRTQQEDSAVYLCASSVRTGAETQYFGPGTRLLVL.

This clonotype was seen a handful of times. This chain joins TRBV6-2 or TRBV6-3 and TRBJ2-5; TRBD1 matches at 7 bases. V lost 2 bases and J lost 0; bases outside the gene matches: 9. The V gene's germline CDR1 is MNHEY and CDR2 SVGEGT. The CDR3 contains 17 residues. The DNA of the CDR3 is TGTGCCAGCAGTTACAGATACAGGGGAACGTACCAAGAGACCCAGTACTTC. The encoded protein is CASSYRYRGTYQETQYF.

This clonotype has a handful of counts. The V gene is TRBV19, the J gene TRBJ2-5, with D uncertain. CDR1 and CDR2 from the germline V gene are LNHDA and SQIVND (reference sequence). V was shortened by 5 bases and J by 5 bases, with 12 bases between the two germline ends. CDR3 length: 13 amino acids. The CDR3 nucleotides are TGTGCCAGTAGTCCCGCCTTTTCGGAGACCCAGTACTTC. Translated, it gives CASSPAFSETQYF.

V is TRBV7-2 and J is TRBJ1-6; D is unresolved. Germline CDR1 is SGHTA and CDR2 is FQGNSA. With 0 bases removed from V and 4 bases from J, the gap between germline ends came to 7 bases. This CDR3 contains 15 residues. The CDR3 spells CASSLAAVYNSPLHF. As DNA, the CDR3 is TGTGCCAGCAGCTTAGCCGCGGTGTATAATTCACCCCTCCACTTT.

The rearrangement joins TRBV2 to TRBJ2-1; D ambiguous. CDR3 size: 15 residues. The germline V gene encodes CDR1 SNHLY and CDR2 FYNNEI. V was trimmed by 6 bases and J by 2 bases, leaving 14 bases between them. This CDR3 is CASRLARYTYNEQFF. The CDR3 DNA reads as TGTGCCAGCAGGTTGGCCCGGTATACCTACAATGAGCAGTTCTTC.

The chain has TRBV9 and TRBJ2-6; D unresolved. The CDR3 has 14 residues. Germline V CDR1 and CDR2: SGDLS, YYNGEE. The V gene lost 0 bases and the J gene lost 4 bases, with 5 bases spanning the gap. The CDR3 DNA reads as TGTGCCAGCAGCGTAGTTTCCGGGGCCAACGTCCTGACTTTC. Amino acids: CASSVVSGANVLTF.

The chain recombines TRBV12-3 or TRBV12-4 with TRBJ2-7, with a tentative D call TRBD1 (6 bases). Deletions cut 5 bases from V and 0 bases from J, with 17 bases between. The CDR3 runs 16 residues. This chain's CDR3 is CASSPSRQANSYEQYF. The CDR3 region has the DNA TGTGCCAGCAGTCCATCTAGACAGGCCAACTCCTACGAGCAGTACTTC.

This clonotype showed up just a few times. The chain links TRBV29-1 to TRBJ2-1; D uncertain. V lost 4 bases to trimming and J lost 2 bases, with 15 bases between them. Per germline, CDR1 SQVTM and CDR2 ANQGSEA. The CDR3 has 15 amino acids. This CDR3 is CSVGTLVSPYNEQFF. The CDR3, as DNA: TGCAGCGTTGGTACTCTAGTGTCGCCCTACAATGAGCAGTTCTTC.

This chain joins TRBV7-2 and TRBJ2-2, with unresolved D. Germline V lookup: CDR1 SGHTA, CDR2 FQGNSA. Trimming shortened V by 3 bases and J by 6 bases, and 11 bases separated the two germline ends. The CDR3 loop spans 14 amino acids. This CDR3 reads CASSFYSQSGELFF. CDR3 sequence (DNA): TGTGCCAGCAGCTTTTATTCCCAGTCCGGGGAGCTGTTTTTT.

The chain joins TRBV11-2 to TRBJ2-3, with a weak D call TRBD1 (6 bases). CDR1 and CDR2 from the germline V gene are SGHAT and FQNNGV. Trimming took off 2 bases at V and 6 bases at J, with 21 bases between the two ends. The CDR3 has 17 amino acids. The CDR3 here is CASSLSLRQDLPDTQYF. The CDR3 nucleotides are TGTGCCAGCAGCTTATCCCTACGACAGGACCTCCCCGATACGCAGTATTTT. Full variable domain (outside the CDR3, taken from reference TRBV11-2 and TRBJ2-3): EAGVAQSPRYKIIEKRQSVAFWCNPISGHATLYWYQQILGQGPKLLIQFQNNGVVDDSQLPKDRFSAERLKGVDSTLKIQPAKLEDSAVYLCASSLSLRQDLPDTQYFGPGTRLTVL.

In its sample, this clonotype was seen a few times. The CDR3 coding sequence is TGTGCCAGCAGGCCGGGGGAAGGATACGAGCAGTACTTC. It is translated as CASRPGEGYEQYF. The J gene is TRBJ2-7, the V gene TRBV12-3 or TRBV12-4; the D gene is possibly TRBD2 (6 bases). V shed 6 bases and J shed 4 bases, with 13 bases lying between them. CDR3 size: 13 residues.

This clonotype was picked up a small number of times. The V gene is TRBV5-6, the J gene TRBJ1-4; 8 nucleotides agree with TRBD1. Germline V lookup: CDR1 SGHDT, CDR2 YYEEEE. The V gene end was trimmed by 0 bases and the J gene end by 8 bases; junction bases not matched to a gene: 12. The length of the CDR3 is 17 residues. The CDR3 DNA reads TGTGCCAGCAGCTTGGCCGCATGGACAGGGAATCTAGAAAAACTGTTTTTT. Its protein is CASSLAAWTGNLEKLFF. Complete variable domain (other parts from reference TRBV5-6 and TRBJ1-4): DAGVTQSPTHLIKTRGQQVTLRCSPKSGHDTVSWYQQALGQGPQFIFQYYEEEERQRGNFPDRFSGHQFPNYSSELNVNALLLGDSALYLCASSLAAWTGNLEKLFFGSGTQLSVL.

The sample holds one count of this clonotype. The chain has TRBV12-3 or TRBV12-4 and TRBJ2-1; the match to TRBD1 covers 7 bases. The CDR3 has 17 residues. V dropped 2 bases and J dropped 1; count of bases not matched to a gene: 8. CDR3 in amino acids: CASSLLLGGGSYNEQFF. DNA of the CDR3: TGTGCCAGCAGTTTATTGTTAGGGGGCGGTTCCTACAATGAGCAGTTCTTC.

This chain links TRBV10-3 with TRBJ2-3, with 10 bases aligning to TRBD2. Trimming at V came to 2 bases and at J to 5 bases, leaving 7 bases not matched to a gene. This CDR3 contains 16 residues. Germline V lookup: CDR1 ENHRY, CDR2 SYGVKD. The CDR3 protein is CAISELSGGAKDTQYF. Written as DNA, the CDR3 is TGTGCCATCAGTGAGCTGAGCGGGGGGGCGAAAGATACGCAGTATTTT.

The chain joins TRBV12-3 or TRBV12-4 to TRBJ2-1; 16 positions agree with TRBD2. Trimming removed 6 bases from V and 15 bases from J; junction bases left unmatched: 11. This CDR3 contains 15 residues. CDR3: CASRGLAGGPHFSFF. The CDR3 DNA reads TGTGCCAGCAGGGGACTAGCGGGGGGGCCCCATTTCTCGTTCTTC.

The chain combines TRBV5-1 with TRBJ2-3; tentative D call: TRBD1 (6 bases). Per germline, CDR1 SGHRS and CDR2 YFSETQ. V lost 4 bases, J lost 8 bases, and 29 bases lay in between. This CDR3 spans 18 amino acids. CDR3 residues: CASSLQGSRGQPQSTQYF. CDR3 DNA sequence: TGCGCCAGCAGCCTCCAGGGGAGCAGAGGCCAGCCACAATCTACGCAGTATTTT.